The clone carrying this T cell receptor beta chain was detected once. Its cognate antigen is unknown. Sequencing was performed with immunoSEQ multiplex PCR; in TCRdb, only in-frame clones are kept and a portion is missing. The sample shows 5,000 to 6,000 clones, around 75% of them seen only once. Tumor tissue was taken before any definitive surgery or chemotherapy was given. This sample is drawn from a study of high-grade serous ovarian cancer treatment subgroups. Overall study context: Each sample yielded on average roughly 7,500 unique TCR beta rearrangements from 11,000 to 15,000 reads. Study-level findings and limits: Without spatial data, bulk sequencing limits insight into HGSC tumor diversity. Same-patient tumor repertoires overlapped at about 0.095 to 0.85; different patients barely overlapped.

Germline CDR1 reads LGHNA; CDR2 reads YNFKEQ. This CDR3 contains 17 residues. The ends lost 1 base at V and 6 bases at J; junction bases unmatched: 13. The chain carries TRBV4-2 and TRBJ2-3, with TRBD1 matching 7 bases. The TCR sequence derives from a human patient with high-grade serous ovarian cancer. Sequenced: tumor tissue. The CDR3 nucleotides are TGTGCCAGCAGCCAAGGGGAAGGGGGCCAAGGGGCGGATACGCAGTATTTT. Protein sequence: CASSQGEGGQGADTQYF.